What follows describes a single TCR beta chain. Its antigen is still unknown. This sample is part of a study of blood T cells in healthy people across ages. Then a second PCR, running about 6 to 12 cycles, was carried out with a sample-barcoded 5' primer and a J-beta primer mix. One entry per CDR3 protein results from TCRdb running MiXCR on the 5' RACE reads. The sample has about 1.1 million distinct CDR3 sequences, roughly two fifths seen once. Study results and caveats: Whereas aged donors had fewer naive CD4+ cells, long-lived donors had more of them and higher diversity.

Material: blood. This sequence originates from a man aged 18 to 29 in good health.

The CDR3 spells CASSLESASFSYEQYF. The DNA for the CDR3 is TGCGCCAGCAGCTTGGAGTCCGCATCATTCTCCTACGAGCAGTACTTC. The gene calls are TRBV5-1 and TRBJ2-7; D not resolved. This CDR3 comprises 16 residues. V lost 0 bases and J 0 bases, leaving 13 bases between the germline ends. CDR1 and CDR2 (germline): SGHRS, YFSETQ.